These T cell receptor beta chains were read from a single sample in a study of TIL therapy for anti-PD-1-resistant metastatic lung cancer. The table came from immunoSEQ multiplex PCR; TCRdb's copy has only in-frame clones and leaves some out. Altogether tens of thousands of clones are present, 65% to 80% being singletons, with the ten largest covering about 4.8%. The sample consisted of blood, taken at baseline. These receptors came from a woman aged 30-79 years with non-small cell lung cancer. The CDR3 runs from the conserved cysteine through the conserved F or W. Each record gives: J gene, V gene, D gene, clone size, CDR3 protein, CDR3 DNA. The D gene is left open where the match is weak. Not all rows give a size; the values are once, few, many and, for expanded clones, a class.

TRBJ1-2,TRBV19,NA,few,CASSIGDSHYGYTF,TGTGCCAGTAGTATAGGTGACAGCCACTATGGCTACACCTTC
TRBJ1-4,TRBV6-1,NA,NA,CASNPGGGNEKLFF,TGTGCCAGCAACCCGGGGGGGGGTAATGAAAAACTGTTTTTT
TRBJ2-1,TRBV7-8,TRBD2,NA,CASSLARGREFF,TGTGCCAGCAGCTTAGCGCGCGGGAGGGAGTTCTTC
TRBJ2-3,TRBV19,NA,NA,CATLTPGTDTQYF,TGTGCCACCTTAACACCTGGCACAGATACGCAGTATTTT
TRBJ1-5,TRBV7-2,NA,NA,CASSPDSWNQPQHF,TGTGCCAGCAGCCCAGACTCATGGAATCAGCCCCAGCATTTT
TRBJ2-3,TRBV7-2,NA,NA,CASSPPDASHTDTQYF,TGTGCCAGCAGCCCGCCTGACGCCTCGCACACAGATACGCAGTATTTT
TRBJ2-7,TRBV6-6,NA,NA,CASSGGTYEQYF,TGTGCCAGCTCTGGCGGGACCTACGAGCAGTACTTC
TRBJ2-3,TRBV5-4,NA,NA,CASSLQGGSTDTQYF,TGTGCCAGCAGCCTTCAGGGCGGGAGCACAGATACGCAGTATTTT
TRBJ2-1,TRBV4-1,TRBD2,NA,CASSPSAGGGNEQFF,TGCGCCAGCAGTCCCTCAGCGGGAGGTGGCAATGAGCAGTTCTTC
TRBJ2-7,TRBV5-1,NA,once,CASSLGPTPGEQYF,TGCGCCAGCAGCTTGGGTCCGACCCCGGGGGAGCAGTACTTC
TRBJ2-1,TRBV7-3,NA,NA,CASSSDRDNEQFF,TGTGCCAGCAGCTCGGACCGCGACAATGAGCAGTTCTTC
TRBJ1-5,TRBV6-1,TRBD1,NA,CASKGTQGSNQPQHF,TGTGCCAGCAAGGGAACACAGGGGAGCAATCAGCCCCAGCATTTT
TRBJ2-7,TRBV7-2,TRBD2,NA,CASSSLAGLSYEQYF,TGTGCCAGCAGCTCATTAGCGGGACTCTCCTACGAGCAGTACTTC
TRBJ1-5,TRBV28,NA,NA,CASSFRGVQPQHF,TGTGCCAGCAGTTTCAGGGGAGTTCAGCCCCAGCATTTT
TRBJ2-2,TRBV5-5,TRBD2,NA,CASSSALGLADLTGELFF,TGTGCCAGCAGCTCCGCACTGGGACTAGCGGATCTCACCGGGGAGCTGTTTTTT
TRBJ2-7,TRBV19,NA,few,CASSSSNYEQYF,TGTGCCAGTAGTTCTAGCAACTACGAGCAGTACTTC
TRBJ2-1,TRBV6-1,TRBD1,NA,CASREPWDRVNEQFF,TGTGCCAGCAGAGAACCGTGGGACAGGGTGAATGAGCAGTTCTTC
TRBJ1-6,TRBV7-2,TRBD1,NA,CASSSGQGISPLHF,TGTGCCAGCAGCTCGGGACAGGGAATTTCACCCCTCCACTTT
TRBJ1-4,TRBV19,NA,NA,CASSPGDASEKLFF,TGTGCCAGTAGTCCCGGGGACGCCTCTGAAAAACTGTTTTTT
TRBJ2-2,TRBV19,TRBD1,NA,CASSTRPTGTGFTTGELFF,TGTGCCAGTAGTACCCGTCCAACCGGGACAGGGTTCACCACCGGGGAGCTGTTTTTT
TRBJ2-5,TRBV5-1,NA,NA,CASRRNTGKETQYF,TGCGCCAGCAGACGTAACACAGGGAAAGAGACCCAGTACTTC
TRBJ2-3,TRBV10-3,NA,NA,CAIRLSEGSNTQYF,TGTGCCATCAGACTGTCGGAGGGGTCAAATACGCAGTATTTT
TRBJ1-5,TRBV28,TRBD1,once,CASSTGRGRQPQHF,TGTGCCAGCAGCACAGGCAGGGGGCGTCAGCCCCAGCATTTT
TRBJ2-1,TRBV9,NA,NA,CASSLGQSSYNEQFF,TGTGCCAGCAGCCTCGGACAGAGCTCCTACAATGAGCAGTTCTTC
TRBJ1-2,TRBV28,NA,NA,CASSIEQGYYGYTF,TGTGCCAGCAGTATCGAACAGGGTTACTATGGCTACACCTTC
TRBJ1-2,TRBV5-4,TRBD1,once,CASSSEKGQIYGYTF,TGTGCCAGCAGCTCGGAAAAGGGACAGATCTATGGCTACACCTTC
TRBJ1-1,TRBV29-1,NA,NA,CSVASDITEAFF,TGCAGCGTTGCTTCTGACATTACTGAAGCTTTCTTT
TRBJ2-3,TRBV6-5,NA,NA,CASGLRRSFTDTQYF,TGTGCCAGCGGGTTAAGACGGAGCTTCACAGATACGCAGTATTTT
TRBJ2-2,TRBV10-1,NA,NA,CASSPVVGELFF,TGCGCCAGCAGTCCGGTAGTCGGGGAGCTGTTTTTT
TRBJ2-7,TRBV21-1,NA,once,CASSALGQGSYEQYF,TGTGCCAGCAGCGCCCTGGGGCAGGGCTCCTACGAGCAGTACTTC
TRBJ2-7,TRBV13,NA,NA,CASSLGRKDGEQYF,TGTGCCAGCAGCTTAGGCCGGAAAGATGGCGAGCAGTACTTC
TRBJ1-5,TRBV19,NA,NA,CASRNYRVSNQPQHF,TGTGCCAGTAGGAACTACAGGGTTAGCAATCAGCCCCAGCATTTT
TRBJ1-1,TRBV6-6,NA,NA,CASFQVLDTEAFF,TGTGCCAGCTTTCAGGTACTAGACACTGAAGCTTTCTTT
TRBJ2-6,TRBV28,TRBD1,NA,CASSLDRAGANVLTF,TGTGCCAGCAGTCTGGACAGGGCTGGGGCCAACGTCCTGACTTTC
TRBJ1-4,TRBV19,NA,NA,CASSPGGTTNEKLFF,TGTGCCAGTAGTCCCGGGGGAACAACTAATGAAAAACTGTTTTTT
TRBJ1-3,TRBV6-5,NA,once,CASSYYAQGTGNTIYF,TGTGCCAGCAGTTACTATGCTCAGGGGACTGGAAACACCATATATTTT
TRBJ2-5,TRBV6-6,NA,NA,CASSLGTAQETQYF,TGTGCCAGCAGCCTTGGAACAGCTCAAGAGACCCAGTACTTC
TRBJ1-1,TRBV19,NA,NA,CASSITRDTEAFF,TGTGCCAGTAGTATTACTCGGGACACTGAAGCTTTCTTT
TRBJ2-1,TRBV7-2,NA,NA,CASSLGSSSYNEQFF,TGTGCCAGCAGCTTGGGATCGAGCTCCTACAATGAGCAGTTCTTC
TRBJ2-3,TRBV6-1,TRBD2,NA,CASSEGAGGDTQYF,TGTGCCAGCAGTGAAGGGGCGGGAGGAGATACGCAGTATTTT
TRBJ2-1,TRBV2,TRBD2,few,CASSGTSGNEQFF,TGTGCCAGCAGTGGGACTAGCGGCAATGAGCAGTTCTTC
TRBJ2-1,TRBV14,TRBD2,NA,CASSQETNSGGAINEQFF,TGTGCCAGCAGCCAAGAAACAAATAGCGGGGGGGCCATCAATGAGCAGTTCTTC
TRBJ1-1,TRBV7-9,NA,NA,CASSFQDLSSEAFF,TGTGCCAGCAGCTTCCAGGACCTATCTTCTGAAGCTTTCTTT
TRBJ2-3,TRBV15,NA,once,CATSNSIGTDTQYF,TGTGCCACCAGCAATTCTATAGGCACAGATACGCAGTATTTT
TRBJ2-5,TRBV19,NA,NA,CASRLSGGLIETQYF,TGTGCCAGTAGGCTCTCCGGGGGGCTGATAGAGACCCAGTACTTC
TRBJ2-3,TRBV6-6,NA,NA,CASNRDFTDTQYF,TGTGCCAGCAATCGGGACTTCACAGATACGCAGTATTTT
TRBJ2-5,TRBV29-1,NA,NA,CSGLTGETQYF,TGCAGCGGTCTAACAGGAGAGACCCAGTACTTC
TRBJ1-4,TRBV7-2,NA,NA,CASSLGGGREKLFF,TGTGCCAGCAGCCTAGGCGGGGGTCGGGAAAAACTGTTTTTT
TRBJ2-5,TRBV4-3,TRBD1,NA,CASSPQGGRQETQYF,TGCGCCAGCAGCCCACAGGGGGGCCGGCAAGAGACCCAGTACTTC
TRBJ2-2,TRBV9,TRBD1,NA,CASSVTAETGRSTGELFF,TGTGCCAGCAGCGTAACAGCCGAGACAGGGAGAAGCACCGGGGAGCTGTTTTTT
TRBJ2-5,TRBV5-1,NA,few,CASIAQETQYF,TGCGCCAGCATAGCGCAAGAGACCCAGTACTTC
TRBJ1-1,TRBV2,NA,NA,CASRFPKNTEAFF,TGTGCCAGCAGGTTTCCAAAGAACACTGAAGCTTTCTTT
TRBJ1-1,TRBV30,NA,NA,CAWGTRQSNTEAFF,TGTGCCTGGGGTACGAGACAATCGAACACTGAAGCTTTCTTT
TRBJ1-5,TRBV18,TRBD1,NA,CASSPGQGSNQPQHF,TGTGCCAGCTCCCCCGGACAGGGAAGCAATCAGCCCCAGCATTTT